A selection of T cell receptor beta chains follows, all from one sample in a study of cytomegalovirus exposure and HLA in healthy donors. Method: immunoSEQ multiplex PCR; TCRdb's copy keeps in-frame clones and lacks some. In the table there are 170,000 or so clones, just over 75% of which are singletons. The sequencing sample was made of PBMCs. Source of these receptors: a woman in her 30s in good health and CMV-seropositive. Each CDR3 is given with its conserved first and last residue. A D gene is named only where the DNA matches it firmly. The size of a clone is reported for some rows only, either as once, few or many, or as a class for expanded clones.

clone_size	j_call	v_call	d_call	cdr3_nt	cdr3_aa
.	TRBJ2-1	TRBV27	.	TGTGCCAGCAGTTTATTTGTTGGAGGGAACAGCAATGAGCAGTTCTTC	CASSLFVGGNSNEQFF
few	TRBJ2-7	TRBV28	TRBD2	TGTGCCAGCAGTTATAGCGGGAGCTACGAGCAGTACTTC	CASSYSGSYEQYF
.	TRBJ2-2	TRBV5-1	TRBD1	TGCGCCAGCAGCCCGGGACAGGGGACGAACACCGGGGAGCTGTTTTTT	CASSPGQGTNTGELFF
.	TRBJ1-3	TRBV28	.	TGTGCCAGCAGGCTCTATGGGAGCTCTGGAAACACCATATATTTT	CASRLYGSSGNTIYF
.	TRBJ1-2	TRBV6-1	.	TGTGCCAGCAGTGAAATAATGGTGGCGGATAATATCTATGGCTACACCTTC	CASSEIMVADNIYGYTF
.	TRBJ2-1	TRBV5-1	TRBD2	TGCGCCAGCAGCTTGGCTAGCGGGAGCCCAGAGGGATACAATGAGCAGTTCTTC	CASSLASGSPEGYNEQFF
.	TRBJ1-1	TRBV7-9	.	TGTGCCAGCAGCAACCCACAGCCCACTGAAGCTTTCTTT	CASSNPQPTEAFF
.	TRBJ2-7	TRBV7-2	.	TGTGCCAGCAGCTTAGATCTATTAGCGGTTTCCTACGAGCAGTACTTC	CASSLDLLAVSYEQYF
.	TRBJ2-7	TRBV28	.	TGTGCCAGCAGTTTTCGAACTATCACCTACGAGCAGTACTTC	CASSFRTITYEQYF
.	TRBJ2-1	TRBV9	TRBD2	TGTGCCAGCAGCGTAGGCGCGGGGGGGCTTTACAATGAGCAGTTCTTC	CASSVGAGGLYNEQFF
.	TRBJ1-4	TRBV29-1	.	TGCAGCGTCGACCGGGGTCCTACCCCGGGGAAACTGTTTTTT	CSVDRGPTPGKLFF
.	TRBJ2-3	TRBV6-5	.	TGTGCCAGCAGTTTGGACTTCACAGATACGCAGTATTTT	CASSLDFTDTQYF
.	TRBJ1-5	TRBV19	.	TGTGCCAGTAATGTCCCGGGATCTGAGGAACAGCCCCAGCATTTT	CASNVPGSEEQPQHF
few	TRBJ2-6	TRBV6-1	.	TGTGCCAGCGGTGACGCAGGGGTCGGGGCCAACGTCCTGACTTTC	CASGDAGVGANVLTF
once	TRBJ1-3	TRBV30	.	TGTGCCTGGAGCCTCGGAAACACCATATATTTT	CAWSLGNTIYF
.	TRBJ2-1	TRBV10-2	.	TGCGCCAGCAGTGGAGTTCGGAGCTACAATGAGCAGTTCTTC	CASSGVRSYNEQFF
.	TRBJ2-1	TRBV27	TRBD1	TGTGCCAGCAGTTTGAGGGGGCTTTACAATGAGCAGTTCTTC	CASSLRGLYNEQFF
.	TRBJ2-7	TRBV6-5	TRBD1	TGTGCCAGCAGGTACCGCTGGACAGGTGGCCACGAGCAGTACTTC	CASRYRWTGGHEQYF
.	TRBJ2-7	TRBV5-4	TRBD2	TGTGCCAGCAGCAGTAGCGGGAGCTCCGACGAGCAGTACTTC	CASSSSGSSDEQYF
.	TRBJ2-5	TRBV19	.	TGTGCCAGTAGTGAGATAGAGGGCTCAGCAGAGACCCAGTACTTC	CASSEIEGSAETQYF
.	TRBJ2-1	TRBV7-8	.	TGTGCCAGCAGCTTCAAGGGGGTGAGCAATGAGCAGTTCTTC	CASSFKGVSNEQFF
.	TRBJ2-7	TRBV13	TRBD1	TGTGCCAGCAGCACATCCGGGACAGGGACCTACGAGCAGTACTTC	CASSTSGTGTYEQYF
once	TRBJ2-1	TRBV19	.	TGTGCCAGTAGTCCCAGGGGCCTCGAGGGGGATGAGCAGTTCTTC	CASSPRGLEGDEQFF
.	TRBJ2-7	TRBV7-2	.	TGTGCCAGCAGCTTAGTTCGGGTCTCCTACGAGCAGTACTTC	CASSLVRVSYEQYF
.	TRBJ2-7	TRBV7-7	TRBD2	TGTGCCAGCAGCGATGGACTAGCGGGAGTAGGCTACGAGCAGTACTTC	CASSDGLAGVGYEQYF
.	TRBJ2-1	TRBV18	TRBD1	TGTGCCAGCTCAGGGGGACAGGCAAACGTCAATGAGCAGTTCTTC	CASSGGQANVNEQFF
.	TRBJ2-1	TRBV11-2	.	TGTGCCAGCAGCTTAGGTTCCATCCAGGGTGAGCAGTTCTTC	CASSLGSIQGEQFF
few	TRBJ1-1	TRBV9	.	TGTGCCAGCAGCGGTCTAATGAACACTGAAGCTTTCTTT	CASSGLMNTEAFF